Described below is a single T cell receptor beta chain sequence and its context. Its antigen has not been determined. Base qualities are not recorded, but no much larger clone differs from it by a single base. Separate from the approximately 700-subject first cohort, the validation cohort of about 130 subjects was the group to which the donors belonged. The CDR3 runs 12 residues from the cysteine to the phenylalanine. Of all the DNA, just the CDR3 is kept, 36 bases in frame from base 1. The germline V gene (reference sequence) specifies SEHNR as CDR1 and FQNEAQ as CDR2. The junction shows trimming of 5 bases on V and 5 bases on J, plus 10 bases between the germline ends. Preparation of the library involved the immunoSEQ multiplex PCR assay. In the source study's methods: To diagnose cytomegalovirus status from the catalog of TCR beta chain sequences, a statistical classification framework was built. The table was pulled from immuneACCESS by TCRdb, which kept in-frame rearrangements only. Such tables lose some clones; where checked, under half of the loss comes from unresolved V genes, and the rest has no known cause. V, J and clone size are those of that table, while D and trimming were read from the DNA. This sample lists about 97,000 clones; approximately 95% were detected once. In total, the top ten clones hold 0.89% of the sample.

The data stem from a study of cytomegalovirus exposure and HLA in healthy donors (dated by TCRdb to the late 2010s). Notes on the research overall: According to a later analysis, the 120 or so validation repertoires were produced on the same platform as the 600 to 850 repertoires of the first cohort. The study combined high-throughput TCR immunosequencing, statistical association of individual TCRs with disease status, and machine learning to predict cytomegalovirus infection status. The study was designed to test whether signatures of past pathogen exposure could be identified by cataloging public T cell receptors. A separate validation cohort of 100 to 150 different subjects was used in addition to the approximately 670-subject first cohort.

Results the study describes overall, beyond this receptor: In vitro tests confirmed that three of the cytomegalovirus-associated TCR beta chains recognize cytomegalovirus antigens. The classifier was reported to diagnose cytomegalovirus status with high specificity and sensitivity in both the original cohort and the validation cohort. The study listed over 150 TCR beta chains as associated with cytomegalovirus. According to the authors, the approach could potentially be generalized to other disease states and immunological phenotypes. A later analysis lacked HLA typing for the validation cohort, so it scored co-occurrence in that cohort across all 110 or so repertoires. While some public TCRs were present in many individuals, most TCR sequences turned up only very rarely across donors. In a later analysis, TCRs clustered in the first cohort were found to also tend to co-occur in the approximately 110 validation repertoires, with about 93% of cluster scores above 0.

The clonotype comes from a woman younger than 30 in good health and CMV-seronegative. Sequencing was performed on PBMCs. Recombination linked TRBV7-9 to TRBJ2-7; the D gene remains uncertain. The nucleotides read TGTGCCAGCAGCCGAACTCCCGACGAGCAGTACTTC. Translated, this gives CASSRTPDEQYF. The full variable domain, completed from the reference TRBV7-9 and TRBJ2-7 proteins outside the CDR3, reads DTGVSQNPRHKITKRGQNVTFRCDPISEHNRLYWYRQTLGQGPEFLTYFQNEAQLEKSRLLSDRFSAERPKGSFSTLEIQRTEQGDSAMYLCASSRTPDEQYFGPGTRLTVT.